This T cell receptor (beta chain) was observed in a study of T cells in Graves' hyperthyroidism and ophthalmopathy. RNA transcripts served as the template for amplifying TCR beta CDR3 regions. When the TCR CDR3 underwent first-round RT-PCR, the HTBI primer set was used. TCRdb recomputed calls from the multiplex PCR reads with MiXCR, one row per CDR3 protein. The sample lists 250,000 to 400,000 distinct CDR3 sequences; around 15% were seen once. Between the trimmed V and J ends, which lost 6 bases and 5 bases, there was a span of 17 bases. The CDR3 is made up of 13 amino acids. The germline V gene encodes CDR1 DFQATT and CDR2 SNEGSKA (reference sequence).

Sequenced input: blood. This chain connects TRBV20-1 to TRBJ2-7, with D uncertain. This clonotype was obtained from a woman in her thirties or forties with Graves' ophthalmopathy. CDR3 DNA sequence: TGCAGTGCCCTGCCTCGACTGCGCCACGAGCAGTACTTC. This codes for CSALPRLRHEQYF.